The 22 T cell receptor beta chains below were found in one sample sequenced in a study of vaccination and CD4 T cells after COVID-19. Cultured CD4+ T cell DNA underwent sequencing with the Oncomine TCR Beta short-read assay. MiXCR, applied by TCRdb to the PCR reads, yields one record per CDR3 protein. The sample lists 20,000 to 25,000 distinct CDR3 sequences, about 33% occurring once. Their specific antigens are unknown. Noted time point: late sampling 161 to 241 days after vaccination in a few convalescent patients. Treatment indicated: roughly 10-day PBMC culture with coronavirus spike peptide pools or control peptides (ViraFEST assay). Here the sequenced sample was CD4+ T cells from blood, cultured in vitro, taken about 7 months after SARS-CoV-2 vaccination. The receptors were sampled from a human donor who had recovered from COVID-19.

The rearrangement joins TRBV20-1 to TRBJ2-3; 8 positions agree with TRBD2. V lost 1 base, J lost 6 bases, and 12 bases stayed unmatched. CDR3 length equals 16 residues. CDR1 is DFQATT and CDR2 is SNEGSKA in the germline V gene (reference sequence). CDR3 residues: CSARVWGGLDRDTQYF. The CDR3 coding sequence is TGCAGTGCTAGAGTTTGGGGGGGACTAGATAGGGATACGCAGTATTTT.

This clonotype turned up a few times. CDR3 DNA: TGTGCCAGCAGCTTAGAGCCAACCGGGGCCAACGTCCTGACTTTC. Translated, it gives CASSLEPTGANVLTF. This chain joins TRBV7-3 and TRBJ2-6; D gene ambiguous. The length of the CDR3 is 15 residues. The V end was cut by 2 bases, the J end by 4 bases, with 9 bases between. Per the germline V gene, CDR1 is SGHTA and CDR2 is FQGTGA.

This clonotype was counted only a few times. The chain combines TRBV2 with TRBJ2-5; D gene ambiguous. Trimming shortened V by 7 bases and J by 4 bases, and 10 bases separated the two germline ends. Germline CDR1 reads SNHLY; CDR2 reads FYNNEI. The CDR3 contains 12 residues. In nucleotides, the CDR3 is TGTGCCAGCAATAGGTTTTTAGAGACCCAGTACTTC. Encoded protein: CASNRFLETQYF. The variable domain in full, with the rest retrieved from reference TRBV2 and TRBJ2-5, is EPEVTQTPSHQVTQMGQEVILRCVPISNHLYFYWYRQILGQKVEFLVSFYNNEISEKSEIFDDQFSVERPDGSNFTLKIRSTKLEDSAMYFCASNRFLETQYFGPGTRLLVL.

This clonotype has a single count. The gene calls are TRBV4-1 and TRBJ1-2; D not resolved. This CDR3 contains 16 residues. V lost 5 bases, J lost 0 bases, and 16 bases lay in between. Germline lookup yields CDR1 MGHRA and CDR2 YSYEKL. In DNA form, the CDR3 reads TGCGCCAGCAGCGAAGCCTATTGGGCAACTAACTATGGCTACACCTTC. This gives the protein CASSEAYWATNYGYTF.

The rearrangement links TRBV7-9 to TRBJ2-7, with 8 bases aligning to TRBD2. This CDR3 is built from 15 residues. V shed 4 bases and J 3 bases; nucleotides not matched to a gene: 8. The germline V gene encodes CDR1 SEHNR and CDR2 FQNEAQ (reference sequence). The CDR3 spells CASSYLGGVNYEQYF. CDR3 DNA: TGTGCCAGCAGCTACCTCGGGGGGGTAAACTACGAGCAGTACTTC.

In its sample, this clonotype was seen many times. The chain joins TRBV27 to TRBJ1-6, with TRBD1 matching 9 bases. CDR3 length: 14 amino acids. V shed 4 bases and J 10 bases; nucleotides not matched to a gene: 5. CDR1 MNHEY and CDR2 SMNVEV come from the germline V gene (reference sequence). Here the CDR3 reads CASSWGQGSSPLHF. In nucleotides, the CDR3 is TGTGCCAGCAGTTGGGGACAGGGTAGCTCACCCCTCCACTTT.

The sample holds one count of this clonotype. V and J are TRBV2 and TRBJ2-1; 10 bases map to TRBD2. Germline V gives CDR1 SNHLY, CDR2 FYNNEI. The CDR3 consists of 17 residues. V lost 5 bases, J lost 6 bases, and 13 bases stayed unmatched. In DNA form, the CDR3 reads TGTGCCAGCAGTTCGGGAGCGGGGGGGCCAGTGTTCAATGAGCAGTTCTTC. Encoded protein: CASSSGAGGPVFNEQFF.

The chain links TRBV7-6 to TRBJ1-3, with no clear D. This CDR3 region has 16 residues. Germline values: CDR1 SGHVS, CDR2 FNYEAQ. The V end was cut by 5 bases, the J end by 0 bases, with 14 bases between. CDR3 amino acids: CASSLSLPHSGNTIYF. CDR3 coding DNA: TGTGCCAGCAGCCTCAGTCTCCCCCACTCTGGAAACACCATATATTTT.

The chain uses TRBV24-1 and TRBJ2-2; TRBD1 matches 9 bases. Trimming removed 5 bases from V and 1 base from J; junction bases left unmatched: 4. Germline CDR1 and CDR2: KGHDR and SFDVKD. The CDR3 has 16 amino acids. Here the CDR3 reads CATSVGTGRNTGELFF. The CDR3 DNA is TGTGCCACCAGTGTAGGGACAGGGAGGAACACCGGGGAGCTGTTTTTT.

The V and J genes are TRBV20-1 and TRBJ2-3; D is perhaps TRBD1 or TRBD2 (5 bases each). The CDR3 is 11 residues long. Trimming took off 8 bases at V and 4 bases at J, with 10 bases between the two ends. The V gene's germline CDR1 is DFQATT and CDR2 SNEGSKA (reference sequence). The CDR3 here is CSYGDPDTQYF. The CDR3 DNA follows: TGCAGTTACGGGGACCCAGATACGCAGTATTTT.

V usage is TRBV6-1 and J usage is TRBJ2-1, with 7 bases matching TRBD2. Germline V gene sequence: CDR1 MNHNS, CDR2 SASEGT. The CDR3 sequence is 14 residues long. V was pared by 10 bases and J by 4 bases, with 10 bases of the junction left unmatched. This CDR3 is CATTGTTPYNEQFF. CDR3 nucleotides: TGTGCCACAACCGGGACTACTCCTTACAATGAGCAGTTCTTC.

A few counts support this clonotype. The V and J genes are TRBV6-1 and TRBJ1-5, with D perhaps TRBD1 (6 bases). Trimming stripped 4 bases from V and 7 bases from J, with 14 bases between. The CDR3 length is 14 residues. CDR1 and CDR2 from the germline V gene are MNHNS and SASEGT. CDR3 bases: TGTGCCAGCAGTGGCATGGGGGCGAACCAGCCCCAGCATTTT. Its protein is CASSGMGANQPQHF.

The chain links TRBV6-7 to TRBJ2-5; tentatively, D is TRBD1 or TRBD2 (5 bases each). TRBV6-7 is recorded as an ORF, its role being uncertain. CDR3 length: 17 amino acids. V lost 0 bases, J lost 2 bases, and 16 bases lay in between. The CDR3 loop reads CASSYSVGERLQETQYF. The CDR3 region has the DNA TGTGCCAGCAGTTACTCAGTGGGGGAGCGCCTACAAGAGACCCAGTACTTC.

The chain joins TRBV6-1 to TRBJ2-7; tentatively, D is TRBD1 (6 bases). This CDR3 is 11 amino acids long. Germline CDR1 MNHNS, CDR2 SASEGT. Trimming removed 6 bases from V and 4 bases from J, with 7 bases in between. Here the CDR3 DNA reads TGTGCCAGCAGGGACAGTTACGAGCAGTACTTC. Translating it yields CASRDSYEQYF.

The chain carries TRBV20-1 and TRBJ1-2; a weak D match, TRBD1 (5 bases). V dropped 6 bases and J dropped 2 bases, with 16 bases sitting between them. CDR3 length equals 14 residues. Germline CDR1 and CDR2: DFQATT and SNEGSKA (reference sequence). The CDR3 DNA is TGCAGTGCAAATATCGGGGCAGGCAACTATGGCTACACCTTC. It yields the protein CSANIGAGNYGYTF.

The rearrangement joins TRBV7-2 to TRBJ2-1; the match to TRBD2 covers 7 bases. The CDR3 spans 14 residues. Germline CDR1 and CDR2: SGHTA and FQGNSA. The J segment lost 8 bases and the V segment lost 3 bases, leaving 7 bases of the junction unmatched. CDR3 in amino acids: CASSFGRLADEQFF. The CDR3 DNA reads TGTGCCAGCAGCTTCGGTCGACTAGCCGATGAGCAGTTCTTC.

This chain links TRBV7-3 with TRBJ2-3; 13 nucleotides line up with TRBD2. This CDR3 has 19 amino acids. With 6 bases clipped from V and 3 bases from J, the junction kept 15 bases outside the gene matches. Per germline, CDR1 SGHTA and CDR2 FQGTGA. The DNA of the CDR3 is TGTGCCAGCAGTCCTCAACCGTCCGGACTAGCGGGAGATACAGATACGCAGTATTTT. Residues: CASSPQPSGLAGDTDTQYF.

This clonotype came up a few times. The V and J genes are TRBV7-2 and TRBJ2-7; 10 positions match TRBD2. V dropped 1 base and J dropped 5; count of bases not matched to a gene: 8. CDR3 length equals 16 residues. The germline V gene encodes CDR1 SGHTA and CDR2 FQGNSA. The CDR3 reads CASSLVSSGGYDEQYF. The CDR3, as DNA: TGTGCCAGCAGCTTAGTATCTAGCGGGGGTTACGACGAGCAGTACTTC.

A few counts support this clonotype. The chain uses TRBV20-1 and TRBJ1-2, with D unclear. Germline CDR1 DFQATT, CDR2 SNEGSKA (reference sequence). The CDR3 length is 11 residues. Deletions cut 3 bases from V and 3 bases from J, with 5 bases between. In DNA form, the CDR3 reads TGCAGTGCTAGCCAGGACTATGGCTACACCTTC. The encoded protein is CSASQDYGYTF.

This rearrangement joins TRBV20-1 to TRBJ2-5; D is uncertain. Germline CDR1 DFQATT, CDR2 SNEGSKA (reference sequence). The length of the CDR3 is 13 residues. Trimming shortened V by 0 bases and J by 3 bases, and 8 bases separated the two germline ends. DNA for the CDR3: TGCAGTGCTAGAGATAGGAATGAAGAGACCCAGTACTTC. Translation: CSARDRNEETQYF.

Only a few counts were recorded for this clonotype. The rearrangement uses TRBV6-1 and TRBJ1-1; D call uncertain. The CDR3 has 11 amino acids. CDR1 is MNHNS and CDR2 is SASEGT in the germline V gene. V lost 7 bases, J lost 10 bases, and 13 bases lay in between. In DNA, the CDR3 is TGTGCCAGCACCTACAGCGGGCGAGCTTTCTTT. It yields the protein CASTYSGRAFF.

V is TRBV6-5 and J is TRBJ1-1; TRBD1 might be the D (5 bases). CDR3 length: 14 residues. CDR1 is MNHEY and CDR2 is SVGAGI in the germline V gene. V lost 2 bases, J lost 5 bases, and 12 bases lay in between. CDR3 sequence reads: CASSYDRRGTEAFF. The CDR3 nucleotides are TGTGCCAGCAGTTACGACAGAAGGGGAACTGAAGCTTTCTTT.